This is a list of T cell receptor delta chains from one sample in a study of gamma-delta chains in newborns, infants, children. TCRdb reprocessed the reads using CATT. The sample has some 4,000 delta-chain clones; approximately 1.9% are singletons. The sequencing sample was made of blood. The receptors were sampled from a child who was a newborn, infant or young child, either healthy, febrile or measles-vaccinated (not recorded which). Each CDR3 is given with its conserved first and last residue. D genes are given only for firm matches. Only some rows state a clone size, as once, few, many or a class for expanded clones.

J gene: TRDJ1
clone size: few
D gene: TRDD3
V gene: TRDV2
CDR3 DNA: TGTGCCTGTGACAATCTGGGGGATACCACCGATAAACTCATCTTT
CDR3 protein: CACDNLGDTTDKLIF

J gene: TRDJ1
clone size: few
D gene: -
V gene: TRDV2
CDR3 DNA: TGTGCCTGTGACTCTATGCTGGGGATCACCGATAAACTCATCTTT
CDR3 protein: CACDSMLGITDKLIF

J gene: TRDJ3
clone size: -
D gene: TRDD3
V gene: TRDV2
CDR3 DNA: TGTGCCTGTGACGTACTGGGGGCTGACTCCTGGGACACCCGACAGATGTTTTTC
CDR3 protein: CACDVLGADSWDTRQMFF

J gene: TRDJ3
clone size: -
D gene: TRDD3
V gene: TRDV2
CDR3 DNA: TGTGCCTGTGACACCGTACTGGGGGATACGCCTAGCTCCTGGGACACCCGACAGATGTTTTTC
CDR3 protein: CACDTVLGDTPSSWDTRQMFF

J gene: TRDJ1
clone size: -
D gene: TRDD3
V gene: TRDV2
CDR3 DNA: TGTGCCTGTGACTACTGGGGGTACACCGATAAACTCATCTTT
CDR3 protein: CACDYWGYTDKLIF

J gene: TRDJ1
clone size: -
D gene: TRDD3
V gene: TRDV1
CDR3 DNA: TGTGCTCTTGGCCCCGATTCGTTCTGGGGGATACGCGATGTCGATAAACTCATCTTT
CDR3 protein: CALGPDSFWGIRDVDKLIF

J gene: TRDJ1
clone size: few
D gene: -
V gene: TRDV1
CDR3 DNA: TGTGCTCTTGGGGAACCTACATTATATTCTACAATCAATAAACTCATCTTT
CDR3 protein: CALGEPTLYSTINKLIF

J gene: TRDJ3
clone size: few
D gene: TRDD3
V gene: TRDV2
CDR3 DNA: TGTGCCTGTGACGCACTGGGGGACGGCTCCTGGGACACCCGACAGATGTTTTTC
CDR3 protein: CACDALGDGSWDTRQMFF

J gene: TRDJ3
clone size: large
D gene: -
V gene: TRDV2
CDR3 DNA: TGTGCCTGTGACCGCGGGAATACTAGCCCCTGGGACACCCGACAGATGTTTTTC
CDR3 protein: CACDRGNTSPWDTRQMFF

J gene: TRDJ3
clone size: few
D gene: TRDD3
V gene: TRDV2
CDR3 DNA: TGTGCCTGTGACACCGTGGATACTGGGGGATACTGGGACACCCGACAGATGTTTTTC
CDR3 protein: CACDTVDTGGYWDTRQMFF

J gene: TRDJ1
clone size: large
D gene: TRDD3
V gene: TRDV1
CDR3 DNA: TGTGCTCTTGGGGAACTCCACCTCCTACTATACTGGGGGTCCGGGGGTAAACTCATCTTT
CDR3 protein: CALGELHLLLYWGSGGKLIF

J gene: TRDJ1
clone size: -
D gene: TRDD3
V gene: TRDV2
CDR3 DNA: TGTGCCTGTGACAGCGTACTGGGGGACCCCACCGATAAACTCATCTTT
CDR3 protein: CACDSVLGDPTDKLIF

J gene: TRDJ3
clone size: few
D gene: TRDD3
V gene: TRDV2
CDR3 DNA: TGTGCCTGTGACGCCGGGGGATATGACTCCTGGGACACCCGACAGATGTTTTTC
CDR3 protein: CACDAGGYDSWDTRQMFF

J gene: TRDJ3
clone size: few
D gene: TRDD3
V gene: TRDV2
CDR3 DNA: TGTGCCTGTGACTCCGTTCGGGGGGATACGGGCTCCTGGGACACCCGACAGACGTTTTTC
CDR3 protein: CACDSVRGDTGSWDTRQTFF

J gene: TRDJ3
clone size: few
D gene: TRDD3
V gene: TRDV2
CDR3 DNA: TGTGCCTGTGACACGGGGGGATACGCCTCCTGGGACACCCGACAGATGTTTTTC
CDR3 protein: CACDTGGYASWDTRQMFF

J gene: TRDJ3
clone size: few
D gene: TRDD3
V gene: TRDV2
CDR3 DNA: TGTGCCTGTGACAACGTACTGGGGTCCTGGGACACCCGACAGATGTTTTTC
CDR3 protein: CACDNVLGSWDTRQMFF

J gene: TRDJ2
clone size: medium-sized
D gene: TRDD3
V gene: TRDV1
CDR3 DNA: TGTGCTCTTGGGGAACCTAGGTCGGTCCTTGTACTGGGGGATTCCCCTTTGACAGCACAACTCTTCTTT
CDR3 protein: CALGEPRSVLVLGDSPLTAQLFF

J gene: TRDJ3
clone size: few
D gene: TRDD3
V gene: TRDV2
CDR3 DNA: TGTGCCTGTGACACCGTACTGGGGGATACCCCCTGGGACACCCGACAGATGTTTTTC
CDR3 protein: CACDTVLGDTPWDTRQMFF